The 17 T cell receptor beta chains given below trace back to one sample, sequenced in a study of blood T cell repertoires in COVID-19. Profiling relied on immunoSEQ multiplex PCR, and the TCRdb table lists in-frame clones only, not all of them. The profile shows 150,000 to 200,000 clones, 65% to 90% of them singletons. The sequencing input was PBMCs or T cells enriched from blood (not recorded which). These receptors all come from a woman aged 60-75 years with acute COVID-19.

The V gene is TRBV9, the J gene TRBJ1-3; a possible D gene is TRBD1 (5 bases). The V gene's germline CDR1 is SGDLS and CDR2 YYNGEE. CDR3 size: 15 residues. V lost 2 bases to trimming and J lost 2 bases, with 11 bases between them. CDR3 coding DNA: TGTGCCAGCAGCGTGTGGGGGGTAACTGGAAACACCATATATTTT. This codes for CASSVWGVTGNTIYF.

The V gene is TRBV5-6, the J gene TRBJ2-7; 8 bases line up with TRBD1. The CDR3 is 15 residues long. Germline V gives CDR1 SGHDT, CDR2 YYEEEE. Losses at the gene ends were 2 bases for V and 5 bases for J; bases not matched to a gene: 9. CDR3 nucleotides: TGTGCCAGCAGCTTCAACAGGGGGGAATGGCACGAGCAGTACTTC. Translated, it gives CASSFNRGEWHEQYF.

This clone was recorded a few times. The chain recombines TRBV9 with TRBJ2-1; 9 nucleotides agree with TRBD1. The CDR3 spans 14 residues. With 6 bases clipped from V and 6 bases from J, the junction kept 7 bases outside the gene matches. The germline V gene encodes CDR1 SGDLS and CDR2 YYNGEE. CDR3 coding DNA: TGTGCCAGCACCGGACAGGGGAGAGGCAATGAGCAGTTCTTC. This encodes CASTGQGRGNEQFF.

In this sample, this clone turned up once. The chain links TRBV6-5 to TRBJ1-5; 8 nucleotides align to TRBD1. There are 15 residues in the CDR3. Per germline, CDR1 MNHEY and CDR2 SVGAGI. The V and J ends lost 7 bases and 6 bases, in that order; junction bases with no gene match: 11. The CDR3 is CASTPDRDRRQPQHF. The CDR3 DNA follows: TGTGCCAGCACTCCGGACAGGGACCGGCGTCAGCCCCAGCATTTT.

This chain links TRBV9 with TRBJ2-7, with D possibly being TRBD1 (5 bases). V was cut by 0 bases and J by 0 bases, with 13 bases left in between. Germline V CDR1 and CDR2: SGDLS, YYNGEE. This CDR3 spans 16 amino acids. Written as DNA, the CDR3 is TGTGCCAGCAGCGTAGGCGGTGGGGCCAGCTCCTACGAGCAGTACTTC. It yields the protein CASSVGGGASSYEQYF.

The V gene is TRBV29-1, the J gene TRBJ1-1, with 7 positions matching TRBD1. This CDR3 region has 13 residues. V was pared by 3 bases and J by 3 bases, with 4 bases of the junction left unmatched. Germline V gene data show CDR1 as SQVTM and CDR2 as ANQGSEA. The CDR3 bases are TGCAGCGTTGATGGGCAGGGGGACACTGAAGCTTTCTTT. Amino acids: CSVDGQGDTEAFF.

The rearrangement joins TRBV5-1 to TRBJ2-7; TRBD2 matches 12 bases. This CDR3 is built from 14 residues. The germline V gene encodes CDR1 SGHRS and CDR2 YFSETQ. The ends lost 4 bases at V and 3 bases at J; junction bases unmatched: 2. The CDR3 DNA is TGCGCCAGCAGCCCGACTAGCGGGGGCTACGAGCAGTACTTC. Amino acids: CASSPTSGGYEQYF.

The chain uses TRBV7-9 and TRBJ2-7, with 14 bases identical to TRBD2. After removal of 4 bases from V and 2 bases from J, the junction contained 7 bases not matched to a gene. This CDR3 is 17 amino acids long. Germline CDR1 reads SEHNR; CDR2 reads FQNEAQ (reference sequence). CDR3 in amino acids: CASSYRTGLAGAYEQYF. The CDR3 DNA is TGTGCCAGCAGCTACCGAACGGGACTAGCGGGGGCCTACGAGCAGTACTTC.

The DNA of the CDR3 is TGTGCCAGCCAGGACAGGGGCCAGGGTGGCTACACCTTC. Its translation is CASQDRGQGGYTF. The rearrangement uses TRBV7-9 and TRBJ1-2; TRBD1 aligns across 9 bases. After removal of 8 bases from V and 7 bases from J, the junction contained 8 bases not matched to a gene. In germline, CDR1 is SEHNR, CDR2 FQNEAQ (reference sequence). The CDR3 sequence is 13 residues long.

V gene TRBV10-1 combines with J gene TRBJ2-3, with 7 positions matching TRBD1. V lost 5 bases and J lost 2; bases outside the gene matches: 4. The germline V gene has CDR1 WNHNN and CDR2 SYGVQD (reference sequence). CDR3 length: 14 residues. As DNA, the CDR3 is TGCGCCAGCAGTCCGGGACAGATCACAGATACGCAGTATTTT. Its translation is CASSPGQITDTQYF.

The chain uses TRBV7-2 and TRBJ2-5, with 8 bases lining up with TRBD1. This CDR3 comprises 17 residues. Germline V gene sequence: CDR1 SGHTA, CDR2 FQGNSA. V lost 0 bases and J lost 4; bases outside the gene matches: 10. DNA for the CDR3: TGTGCCAGCAGCTTAGCGACGGGGGACAGGCGGATAGAGACCCAGTACTTC. Translation: CASSLATGDRRIETQYF. Based on the CDR3 plus reference TRBV7-2 and TRBJ2-5, the full variable domain is GAGVSQSPSNKVTEKGKDVELRCDPISGHTALYWYRQSLGQGLEFLIYFQGNSAPDKSGLPSDRFSAERTGGSVSTLTIQRTQQEDSAVYLCASSLATGDRRIETQYFGPGTRLLVL.

This sequence joins TRBV7-2 and TRBJ2-1; D not certain. The V gene lost 5 bases and the J gene lost 3 bases, with 5 bases spanning the gap. This CDR3 region has 12 residues. Germline-derived CDR1 and CDR2 are SGHTA and FQGNSA. The CDR3 nucleotides are TGTGCCAGCAGCCCCAGCTACAATGAGCAGTTCTTC. Amino acid sequence: CASSPSYNEQFF.

This clone turned up a few times. The chain uses TRBV5-1 and TRBJ2-7, with 10 positions matching TRBD2. The CDR3 length is 16 residues. Trimming cost V 2 bases and J 0 bases; bases outside gene matches: 5. Germline V gene sequence: CDR1 SGHRS, CDR2 YFSETQ. CDR3 sequence reads: CASSFASSGSSYEQYF. The CDR3 DNA sequence: TGCGCCAGCAGCTTTGCTTCTAGCGGGAGCTCCTACGAGCAGTACTTC.

The chain carries TRBV10-1 and TRBJ1-5; tentative D call: TRBD1 (5 bases). This CDR3 has 13 amino acids. With 7 bases removed from V and 4 bases from J, the gap between germline ends came to 11 bases. Germline lookup yields CDR1 WNHNN and CDR2 SYGVQD (reference sequence). Here the CDR3 DNA reads TGCGCCAGCATGGGGCAGAGTAATCAGCCCCAGCATTTT. Protein: CASMGQSNQPQHF.

The genes are TRBV7-8 and TRBJ1-1; no firm D call. There are 12 residues in the CDR3. Trimming pared 5 bases from V and 8 bases from J, leaving 12 bases between. CDR1 and CDR2 from the germline V gene are SGHVS and FQNEAQ. The CDR3 here is CASSRYAGEAFF. The CDR3 DNA is TGTGCCAGCAGCCGATATGCGGGGGAAGCTTTCTTT.

The gene calls are TRBV15 and TRBJ1-6; perhaps TRBD1 as D (6 bases). CDR1 and CDR2 from the germline V gene are LNHNV and YYDKDF (reference sequence). The CDR3 spans 17 residues. The ends were cut back, 0 bases at V and 5 bases at J, with 14 bases in the middle. The CDR3: CATSREPGEFDNSPLHF. The CDR3 DNA reads as TGTGCCACCAGCAGAGAGCCAGGGGAATTTGATAATTCACCCCTCCACTTT.

This clone was seen just once. This rearrangement joins TRBV7-9 to TRBJ2-1; D is perhaps TRBD2 (5 bases). CDR1 is SEHNR, CDR2 FQNEAQ, per germline (reference sequence). The length of the CDR3 is 13 residues. Between the trimmed V and J ends, which lost 8 bases and 7 bases, there was a span of 15 bases. The CDR3 DNA reads as TGTGCCAGCGTCCGCGGGCAGTTTAATGAGCAGTTCTTC. Translating it yields CASVRGQFNEQFF.